This entry is about one T cell receptor (beta chain). Its antigen remains undetermined. No qualities accompany the bases; no much larger clone lies one base away. As encoded in the germline V gene (reference sequence), CDR1 is LNHDA while CDR2 is SQIVND. Ends trimmed: V by 5 bases, J by 2 bases; bases unmatched to a gene: 8. The CDR3 has 15 amino acids, counting the end cysteine and phenylalanine. Only CDR3 DNA remains: 45 bases, in frame from the first base. TCR CDR3 regions were amplified from genomic DNA by multiplex PCR using the deep immunoSEQ assay. Extracted genomic DNA from each cell subset was spread evenly across all wells of several immunoSEQ 96-well plates, with each plate serving as a replicate. Each replicate PCR for sorted subsets received about 0.2 ug genomic DNA, equal to tens of thousands of T cell genomes. Purified libraries were measured with a Qubit 3.0 fluorometer, size-checked on a Bioanalyzer 2100, and measured again with the KAPA Library Quantification kit. Every immunoSEQ 96-well plate was sequenced on a separate single-read 150-cycle Illumina NextSeq 550 flow cell. Per the original workflow: Because the immunoSEQ output included only junctional sequences and no quality scores, the filtering could not be the same as the filtering used for full-length reads. To assign V/J genes and CDR3, sequences were annotated using PyIR, a Python wrapper for IgBLAST v1.9, with IMGT germline references. Reads with weak V/J assignments (E-value above 1e-6), missing CDR3, stop codons, out-of-frame junctions, or ambiguous translated residues were removed. V3J clonotypes were defined by identical inferred V gene, J gene, and CDR3 amino acid sequence. Percentage overlap between repertoires was calculated by dividing the number of shared unique clonotypes by the size of the smaller repertoire. RTK rarefaction, the Chao1 estimator, and Recon v2.1 estimates of unobserved clonotypes were used to assess repertoire richness. Generation probabilities for all TCRbeta clonotypes obtained by the gDNA method from a few donors were computed using OLGA. The table comes from immuneACCESS by way of TCRdb, which keeps in-frame sequences with V and J called. Part of the clones is missing from these tables; in studies checked, under half for an unresolved V gene and the rest for unknown reasons. The DNA gave D and trimming, while V, J and clone size come from that table. The sample yields some 2.4 million clones; roughly 93% were counted once. Jointly, the top ten make up 0.36% of the sample.

This record belongs to a study of shared clonotypes between healthy human individuals (dated by TCRdb to 2018 to 2021). Some background on the complete study: A couple of women and a few men aged 18 to 49 years were included in the cohort. Per donor, three plates each were used for CD4 naive and CD4 memory, two for CD8 naive, and one for CD8 memory. To estimate repertoire size and how much clonotype sharing occurs between individuals, the study deeply sequenced the blood TCR repertoires of roughly 5 healthy adults. Libraries were prepared and TCR repertoires were sequenced by different laboratories using diverse techniques, in order to increase sequencing depth and limit assay-specific biases. Per donor, leukapheresis produced somewhere between about 0.9 and 9.5 billion PBMCs. Broader findings and caveats from the paper: Larger estimated clonotype richness was generally found for naive subsets than for memory subsets. The small number of donors limited the genetic and exposure-history diversity represented. About 5% of naive CD4, roughly 3.6% of naive CD8, roughly 2.4% of memory CD4, and 0.4% of memory CD8 clonotypes were shared across several donors. Compared with non-shared clonotypes, the clonotypes found in all four sorted-subset donors had higher generation probabilities. Based on pairwise subsampling, the degree of clonotype sharing among donors was expected to be affected by sequencing depth. Incomplete sequencing was indicated by rarefaction of sorted-subset datasets, despite the large sequencing depth. Only blood was sampled, and tissue TCR repertoires likely differ from those in blood.

Healthy HIV-negative adults with no recently reported acute infections or vaccinations were included as donors. Only Caucasian adults living in Nashville, Tennessee, USA were represented among the donors. Magnetic negative selection was used to enrich CD4+ T cells, after which naive cells were positively selected on CD45RA and the negative fraction became the memory subset. After blood collection by leukapheresis, PBMCs were isolated using Ficoll-Histopaque density gradient centrifugation and then cryopreserved in the vapor phase of liquid nitrogen. Purity and quantity of every magnetically sorted T cell population were checked by analytical flow cytometry. Genomic DNA was isolated from every sorted fraction and measured by UV absorbance on a Nanodrop 2000c.

Material: naive CD4+ T cells from PBMCs. The label giving this sample's cell subset or site can be read as: CD45RA+ positively selected. The rearranged chain carries TRBV19 and TRBJ2-7, with 8 central nucleotides matching TRBD1. This TCR came from a man between 18 and 35 years old in good health. Some clones in this sample may be carry-over from other donors' samples. The nucleotide sequence reads as follows: TGTGCCAGTAGTGTACGGACAGGGTTCCCCTACGAGCAGTACTTC. It translates to CASSVRTGFPYEQYF.